Each of the 29 T cell receptor beta chains below was sequenced from the same sample in a study of T cells in Graves' hyperthyroidism and ophthalmopathy. From RNA transcripts, TCR beta CDR3 regions were amplified. RT-PCR in the first round (using the HTBI primer set) targeted the TCR CDR3. TCRdb re-called the multiplex PCR reads with MiXCR, one entry per CDR3 protein. Seen here are roughly 290,000 distinct CDR3 sequences, roughly 15% observed once, and the top ten hold almost 8%. Sequenced sample: blood. Receptor source: a woman aged 25 to 39 with Graves' hyperthyroidism that later progressed to Graves' ophthalmopathy.

Sample share makes this clonotype medium-sized (0.01 to 0.1%). The V gene is TRBV7-8, the J gene TRBJ2-1; TRBD1 might be the D (6 bases). The CDR3 consists of 16 residues. The germline V gene encodes CDR1 SGHVS and CDR2 FQNEAQ. V dropped 4 bases and J dropped 3 bases, with 16 bases sitting between them. CDR3 protein: CASSSPKSGVYNEQFF. Here the CDR3 DNA reads TGTGCCAGCAGCTCCCCTAAATCAGGGGTCTACAATGAGCAGTTCTTC.

This clonotype was found many times. The rearrangement joins TRBV4-3 to TRBJ2-7; the D gene is possibly TRBD2 (6 bases). Germline values: CDR1 LGHNA, CDR2 YSLEER. The CDR3 is 15 residues long. Trimming cost V 0 bases and J 2 bases, with 11 bases left between them. The CDR3 DNA follows: TGCGCCAGCAGCCAAGATCCGGGCGGGGCCTACGAGCAGTACTTC. Its translation is CASSQDPGGAYEQYF.

This clonotype was counted at least ten times. The chain carries TRBV6-2 or TRBV6-3 and TRBJ1-5; TRBD1 aligns across 8 bases. Losses at the gene ends were 10 bases for V and 3 bases for J; bases not matched to a gene: 11. Germline CDR1 is MNHEY and CDR2 is SVGEGT. CDR3 size: 15 residues. In DNA form, the CDR3 reads TGTGCCACTTGGCCGGGACAGGTGGTCAATCAGCCCCAGCATTTT. This codes for CATWPGQVVNQPQHF.

This clonotype has ten or more counts. CDR3 coding DNA: TGTGCCAGCTCACCTCAGAACTCTGGGGCCAACGTCCTGACTTTC. This translates into CASSPQNSGANVLTF. The chain couples TRBV18 to TRBJ2-6, with D hard to call. V was clipped by 3 bases and J by 0 bases, with 6 bases between them. Germline V gene sequence: CDR1 KGHSH, CDR2 LQKENI. The CDR3 has 15 residues.

This clonotype has a count of ten or more. The CDR3: CSARAPAGGAVVSYEQYF. CDR3 nucleotide sequence: TGCAGTGCTAGAGCCCCTGCAGGGGGCGCGGTAGTCTCCTACGAGCAGTACTTC. The chain couples TRBV20-1 to TRBJ2-7; 8 bases match TRBD1. This CDR3 contains 18 residues. Unmatched junction bases numbered 14, after V lost 1 base and J lost 0 bases. The V gene's germline CDR1 is DFQATT and CDR2 SNEGSKA (reference sequence).

With regard to this clonotype: A much larger clone lies one base from this, so it may be a read error. The V gene is TRBV25-1, the J gene TRBJ2-1, with D possibly matching TRBD2 (5 bases). The CDR3 covers 15 residues. CDR1 and CDR2 from the germline V gene are MGHDK and SYGVNS. The CDR3 spells CASSELQRLGNEQSF. As DNA, the CDR3 is TGTGCCAGCAGTGAACTCCAGCGGTTGGGAAATGAGCAGTCCTTC. The variable domain in full, with the rest retrieved from reference TRBV25-1 and TRBJ2-1, is EADIYQTPRYLVIGTGKKITLECSQTMGHDKMYWYQQDPGMELHLIHYSYGVNSTEKGDLSSESTVSRIRTEHFPLTLESARPSHTSQYLCASSELQRLGNEQSFGPGTRLTVL.

This clonotype was observed a few times. The chain carries TRBV7-2 and TRBJ2-7; the match to TRBD2 covers 10 bases. V dropped 6 bases and J dropped 3; count of bases not matched to a gene: 5. CDR1 and CDR2 from the germline V gene are SGHTA and FQGNSA. The CDR3 is 14 residues long. In DNA, the CDR3 is TGTGCCAGCAGATCCGCTAGCGGGAGCTACGAGCAGTACTTC. It codes for CASRSASGSYEQYF.

As for this clonotype: This could be a read error, since a much larger clone is one nucleotide away. The gene calls are TRBV7-9 and TRBJ2-1; 8 nucleotides agree with TRBD2. The junction had 12 bases not matched to a gene; V was cut back by 5 bases and J by 6 bases. CDR1 is SEHNR, CDR2 FQNEAQ, per germline (reference sequence). CDR3 length equals 16 residues. The CDR3 nucleotides read TGTGCCAGCAGCCCACTTCCAGCGGGAGATCCCAATGAGCAGTTCTTC. Protein product: CASSPLPAGDPNEQFF.

At least ten counts were recorded for this clonotype. V gene TRBV20-1 combines with J gene TRBJ2-1, with TRBD2 matching 7 bases. The V gene's germline CDR1 is DFQATT and CDR2 SNEGSKA (reference sequence). The V segment lost 3 bases and the J segment 0 bases; nucleotides outside the gene matches: 5. This CDR3 contains 15 residues. CDR3 DNA sequence: TGCAGTGCTAGGGGAGCGGGACCCTCCTACAATGAGCAGTTCTTC. Translation: CSARGAGPSYNEQFF.

Here the CDR3 DNA reads TGCGCCAGCAGTCAAAATTTAGAGACCCAGTACTTC. Its translation is CASSQNLETQYF. The chain combines TRBV4-1 with TRBJ2-5, with unresolved D. CDR1 and CDR2 (germline): MGHRA, YSYEKL. The CDR3 runs 12 residues. V dropped 6 bases and J dropped 4 bases, with 9 bases sitting between them.

At least ten counts were recorded for this clonotype. The chain joins TRBV20-1 to TRBJ1-1; D possibly corresponds to TRBD1 (6 bases). Looked up from germline, CDR1 is DFQATT and CDR2 is SNEGSKA (reference sequence). CDR3 size: 12 residues. Trimming removed 5 bases at V and 8 bases at J, with 15 bases between. CDR3 in DNA: TGCAGTGCTCAAAAGGGGGACCTAGAAGCTTTCTTT. It yields the protein CSAQKGDLEAFF.

The table lists this clonotype with a few counts. The chain links TRBV4-3 to TRBJ2-1; 9 bases match TRBD1. V shed 1 base, J shed 8 bases, and the junction held 6 bases outside the gene matches. Germline loops: CDR1 LGHNA, CDR2 YSLEER. The CDR3 contains 15 residues. CDR3 in DNA: TGCGCCAGCAGCCAAGGGGGGACAGGGATCTATGAGCAGTTCTTC. Amino acid sequence: CASSQGGTGIYEQFF.

As DNA, the CDR3 is TGTGCCAGCAGCCGCCCAGGGCGGAGCTCCTACAATGAGCAGTTCTTC. Translating gives CASSRPGRSSYNEQFF. The V and J genes are TRBV12-3 or TRBV12-4 and TRBJ2-1; tentatively, D is TRBD1 (5 bases). The CDR3 spans 16 residues. V shed 6 bases and J shed 0 bases, with 15 bases lying between them.

The chain recombines TRBV7-9 with TRBJ2-5; D is unresolved. Trimming took 5 bases from V and 1 from J, leaving 11 bases between them. Germline CDR1 SEHNR, CDR2 FQNEAQ (reference sequence). The CDR3 is 14 amino acids. Written as DNA, the CDR3 is TGTGCCAGCAGCGTAACGCCCACCCAAGAGACCCAGTACTTC. It specifies CASSVTPTQETQYF. Supplemented by reference TRBV7-9 and TRBJ2-5, the full variable domain reads DTGVSQNPRHKITKRGQNVTFRCDPISEHNRLYWYRQTLGQGPEFLTYFQNEAQLEKSRLLSDRFSAERPKGSFSTLEIQRTEQGDSAMYLCASSVTPTQETQYFGPGTRLLVL.

The table lists this clonotype with many counts. The rearrangement links TRBV7-2 to TRBJ2-7; TRBD2 agrees at 8 bases. J was trimmed by 2 bases and V by 4 bases; bases with no gene match: 7. The CDR3 spans 15 residues. Germline V gives CDR1 SGHTA, CDR2 FQGNSA. Here the CDR3 reads CASSSGLAQAYEQYF. The DNA of the CDR3 is TGTGCCAGCAGCTCCGGACTAGCTCAGGCCTACGAGCAGTACTTC.

This clonotype showed up many times. The gene calls are TRBV6-2 or TRBV6-3 and TRBJ1-2; 10 nucleotides match TRBD1. The CDR3 length is 14 residues. Trimming took 6 bases from V and 9 from J; bases not matched to a gene: 10. The germline gives CDR1 MNHEY, CDR2 SVGEGT. DNA of the CDR3: TGTGCCAGCAGGGACCCCGGGACAGGGGACAGCTACACCTTC. It codes for CASRDPGTGDSYTF.

This clonotype was picked up many times. The chain uses TRBV24-1 and TRBJ1-2; D remains unclear. CDR3 length: 11 residues. V was shortened by 5 bases and J by 7 bases, with 7 bases between the two germline ends. CDR1 and CDR2 from the germline V gene are KGHDR and SFDVKD. In nucleotides, the CDR3 is TGTGCCACCAGTGCAGGTGGTGGCTACACCTTC. Translating it yields CATSAGGGYTF.

This clonotype has just a few counts. A clone one base away is much larger, so this may be a read error. The CDR3 reads CSVPGLADTDAQYF. Here the CDR3 DNA reads TGCAGTGTTCCGGGACTAGCGGACACAGATGCGCAGTATTTT. V is TRBV20-1 and J is TRBJ2-3; 11 bases align to TRBD2. The CDR3 spans 14 residues. Germline CDR1 reads DFQATT; CDR2 reads SNEGSKA (reference sequence).

This clonotype was seen at least ten times. The V gene is TRBV3-1, the J gene TRBJ2-1, with 8 positions matching TRBD2. Germline CDR1 and CDR2: LGHDT and YNNKEL (reference sequence). The CDR3 sequence is 15 residues long. With V trimmed by 0 bases and J by 6 bases, 4 bases remained unmatched. The CDR3 protein is CASSQDPGRGNEQFF. The CDR3 DNA is TGTGCCAGCAGCCAAGATCCCGGGAGGGGCAATGAGCAGTTCTTC.

A remark on this clonotype: A clone one base away is much larger, so this may be a read error. The chain employs TRBV28 and TRBJ1-5; maybe TRBD1 (6 bases). The CDR3 runs 14 residues. Germline-derived CDR1 and CDR2 are MDHEN and SYDVKM. Here the CDR3 reads CATYPHRDNRPQHF. In DNA, the CDR3 is TGTGCCACCTACCCCCACAGGGACAATCGGCCCCAGCATTTT.

This clonotype appeared once. CDR3 in DNA: TGTGCCAGCAGTTATGGGACAGGGGGAAATGAAAAACTGTTTTTT. Its protein is CASSYGTGGNEKLFF. This rearrangement joins TRBV6-5 to TRBJ1-4, with 11 nucleotides matching TRBD1. CDR1 MNHEY and CDR2 SVGAGI come from the germline V gene. With 3 bases clipped from V and 5 bases from J, the junction kept 2 bases outside the gene matches. This CDR3 has 15 amino acids.

This clonotype was counted many times. This chain uses TRBV7-2 with TRBJ2-3; no reliable D call. The germline gives CDR1 SGHTA, CDR2 FQGNSA. There are 15 residues in the CDR3. V dropped 1 base and J dropped 3 bases, with 11 bases sitting between them. In DNA form, the CDR3 reads TGTGCCAGCAGCTTAGGCCTAGTTCGAACAGATACGCAGTATTTT. Protein product: CASSLGLVRTDTQYF.

This clonotype was seen many times. The rearrangement uses TRBV7-2 and TRBJ2-7, with TRBD2 matching 8 bases. Per germline, CDR1 SGHTA and CDR2 FQGNSA. The CDR3 runs to 14 residues. V was pared by 5 bases and J by 4 bases, with 7 bases of the junction left unmatched. The CDR3 sequence: CASSIGAGGYEQYF. For the CDR3, the DNA is TGTGCCAGCAGCATAGGGGCGGGGGGATACGAGCAGTACTTC.

This clonotype showed up many times. The rearrangement links TRBV7-3 to TRBJ2-7; D is unresolved. CDR1 and CDR2 from the germline V gene are SGHTA and FQGTGA. V lost 0 bases and J 4 bases, leaving 13 bases between the germline ends. The CDR3 runs to 15 residues. CDR3 sequence: CASSLTLVDVYEQYF. The CDR3 DNA is TGTGCCAGCAGCTTAACGTTAGTAGACGTGTACGAGCAGTACTTC.

The sample holds many counts of this clonotype. V and J are TRBV7-2 and TRBJ1-6; TRBD1 might be the D (5 bases). The V end was cut by 6 bases, the J end by 6 bases, with 15 bases between. This CDR3 spans 15 amino acids. Germline V lookup: CDR1 SGHTA, CDR2 FQGNSA. The CDR3 bases are TGTGCCAGCAGTCTAAAGTGGACACTTAATTCACCCCTCCACTTT. Residues: CASSLKWTLNSPLHF.

This clonotype was counted at least ten times. The chain joins TRBV2 to TRBJ2-1; TRBD2 aligns across 15 bases. The germline V gene encodes CDR1 SNHLY and CDR2 FYNNEI. The CDR3 is 17 residues long. The junction had 9 bases not matched to a gene; V was cut back by 8 bases and J by 4 bases. CDR3 in amino acids: CASRGTSGRTLYNEQFF. CDR3 DNA: TGTGCCAGCCGCGGGACTAGCGGGAGGACCCTGTACAATGAGCAGTTCTTC.

This clonotype was seen ten or more times. V is TRBV20-1 and J is TRBJ2-1; 7 bases fit TRBD2. Germline trimming cut 7 bases from V and 6 bases from J; bases unmatched to any gene: 9. CDR3 size: 13 residues. CDR1 is DFQATT, CDR2 SNEGSKA, per germline (reference sequence). The CDR3: CSVRREPGNEQFF. CDR3 coding DNA: TGCAGTGTGCGGCGGGAGCCCGGCAATGAGCAGTTCTTC.

This clonotype was observed many times. The J gene is TRBJ2-7, the V gene TRBV6-2 or TRBV6-3; weak D call: TRBD1 (7 bases). This CDR3 comprises 13 residues. Germline V gene sequence: CDR1 MNHEY, CDR2 SVGEGT. The V end was cut by 5 bases, the J end by 6 bases, with 14 bases between. The CDR3 sequence: CASSPSGGLEQYF. DNA of the CDR3: TGTGCCAGCAGTCCATCAGGGGGACTCGAGCAGTACTTC.

Ten or more counts support this clonotype. This chain connects TRBV7-2 to TRBJ2-7; the D call may be TRBD1 or TRBD2 (5 bases each). Germline CDR1 and CDR2: SGHTA and FQGNSA. V gave up 1 base and J gave up 2 bases, with 9 bases separating them. The length of the CDR3 is 14 residues. The CDR3 DNA sequence: TGTGCCAGCAGCTTAGTACGGGACGCCTACGAGCAGTACTTC. The encoded protein is CASSLVRDAYEQYF.